These 31 T cell receptor beta chains were sequenced from one sample in a study of OX40 agonist ivuxolimab in advanced cancers. Produced via immunoSEQ multiplex PCR; TCRdb's table is partial and in-frame only. Of tens of thousands of clones listed, 91% are singletons. The input for sequencing was CD4+ or CD8+ T cells sorted from blood, taken in a trial of the OX40 agonist ivuxolimab. Source of these receptors: an adult with an advanced solid tumor such as melanoma, head and neck, liver or kidney cancer.

As regards this clone: At one end, the junction sequence differs from germline, possibly due to a read error. This sequence joins TRBV7-9 and TRBJ2-6; D is ambiguous. Germline CDR1 SEHNR, CDR2 FQNEAQ (reference sequence). The CDR3 spans 18 residues. This chain's CDR3 is CASSPLESMTKSGQRPDF. The CDR3 nucleotides read TGTGCCAGCAGCCCTCTTGAATCCATGACAAAGTCGGGCCAACGTCCTGACTTC.

A few counts support this clone. V gene TRBV18 combines with J gene TRBJ2-5; 8 nucleotides agree with TRBD1. From germline, CDR1 is KGHSH and CDR2 LQKENI. The length of the CDR3 is 17 residues. V dropped 3 bases and J dropped 2; count of bases not matched to a gene: 11. DNA for the CDR3: TGTGCCAGCTCACCTTTTCCTAGGGGACAGGTACAAGAGACCCAGTACTTC. Translating gives CASSPFPRGQVQETQYF.

The chain links TRBV19 to TRBJ1-2, with 9 bases that match TRBD1. The CDR3 extends over 17 amino acids. V was pared by 7 bases and J by 4 bases, with 16 bases of the junction left unmatched. Germline assignment: CDR1 LNHDA and CDR2 SQIVND (reference sequence). In nucleotides, the CDR3 is TGTGCCAGTACCCCGACAGCCGGGACAGGGCGGATCTATGGCTACACCTTC. As protein: CASTPTAGTGRIYGYTF. Combining the CDR3 with reference TRBV19 and TRBJ1-2 gives the whole variable domain DGGITQSPKYLFRKEGQNVTLSCEQNLNHDAMYWYRQDPGQGLRLIYYSQIVNDFQKGDIAEGYSVSREKKESFPLTVTSAQKNPTAFYLCASTPTAGTGRIYGYTFGSGTRLTVV.

This chain connects TRBV19 to TRBJ2-3; no definite D call. The CDR3 spans 10 residues. From germline, CDR1 is LNHDA and CDR2 SQIVND (reference sequence). Trimming stripped 8 bases from V and 1 base from J, with 1 base between. The CDR3 region is CASGTDTQYF. In DNA, the CDR3 is TGTGCCAGTGGCACAGATACGCAGTATTTT.

The chain combines TRBV11-3 with TRBJ2-2; TRBD2 matches 10 bases. J was trimmed by 7 bases and V by 11 bases; bases with no gene match: 13. This CDR3 comprises 15 residues. Germline CDR1 and CDR2: SGHNT and YENEEA. CDR3 sequence (DNA): TGTGCCTCGGGGAGCGGGAGGGCCTTCATCGGGGAGCTGTTTTTT. It specifies CASGSGRAFIGELFF.

This rearrangement joins TRBV19 to TRBJ2-1; D unresolved. CDR3 length: 16 amino acids. Trimming stripped 5 bases from V and 4 bases from J, with 18 bases between. Germline lookup yields CDR1 LNHDA and CDR2 SQIVND (reference sequence). In DNA form, the CDR3 reads TGTGCCAGTAGTCGAACCCTATATCCTGTGTACAATGAGCAGTTCTTC. Its protein is CASSRTLYPVYNEQFF.

V is TRBV5-1 and J is TRBJ2-7, with D perhaps matching TRBD2 (5 bases). Germline CDR1 SGHRS, CDR2 YFSETQ. The CDR3 is 15 residues long. Trimming stripped 4 bases from V and 5 bases from J, with 19 bases between. The CDR3: CASSPGSGWGNEQYF. In DNA form, the CDR3 reads TGCGCCAGCAGCCCGGGGTCGGGTTGGGGAAACGAGCAGTACTTC.

V usage is TRBV5-5 and J usage is TRBJ2-2, with 8 bases fitting TRBD1. CDR1 SGHKS and CDR2 YYEKEE come from the germline V gene (reference sequence). The CDR3 runs 17 residues. V lost 4 bases and J lost 7; bases outside the gene matches: 15. The CDR3 nucleotides read TGTGCCAGCAGCCTATCCCTCAGGGGGCAGGCTATCGGGGAGCTGTTTTTT. This gives the protein CASSLSLRGQAIGELFF. Complete variable domain (other parts from reference TRBV5-5 and TRBJ2-2): DAGVTQSPTHLIKTRGQQVTLRCSPISGHKSVSWYQQVLGQGPQFIFQYYEKEERGRGNFPDRFSARQFPNYSSELNVNALLLGDSALYLCASSLSLRGQAIGELFFGEGSRLTVL.

This chain connects TRBV6-1 to TRBJ1-4; 9 bases match TRBD1. Germline trimming cut 4 bases from V and 0 bases from J; bases unmatched to any gene: 0. The CDR3 runs to 15 residues. Germline values: CDR1 MNHNS, CDR2 SASEGT. The CDR3 DNA reads as TGTGCCAGCAGTGGACAGGGGGCAACTAATGAAAAACTGTTTTTT. It codes for CASSGQGATNEKLFF.

The chain joins TRBV7-9 to TRBJ1-2, with 7 bases lining up with TRBD1. The CDR3 length is 15 residues. Germline V gene data show CDR1 as SEHNR and CDR2 as FQNEAQ (reference sequence). V dropped 5 bases and J dropped 2; count of bases not matched to a gene: 8. CDR3 region: CASSPTQGTNYGYTF. Here the CDR3 DNA reads TGTGCCAGCAGCCCGACACAGGGGACCAACTATGGCTACACCTTC.

The chain carries TRBV7-8 and TRBJ1-1, with TRBD1 as a possible D gene (6 bases). The CDR3 has 15 residues. Trimming removed 2 bases from V and 10 bases from J, with 20 bases in between. CDR1 is SGHVS, CDR2 FQNEAQ, per germline. The CDR3 nucleotides are TGTGCCAGCAGCTTAAGGAACTCGGCGGGGGGCCTAGCTTTCTTT. This translates into CASSLRNSAGGLAFF.

The chain combines TRBV6-1 with TRBJ1-5; TRBD1 is a possible D gene (5 bases). The CDR3 spans 14 residues. Germline lookup yields CDR1 MNHNS and CDR2 SASEGT. Trimming left V 4 bases short and J 5 bases short, with 12 bases between. Here the CDR3 DNA reads TGTGCCAGCAGTGGCTCCGGGGGGGATCAGCCCCAGCATTTT. This gives the protein CASSGSGGDQPQHF.

The chain is built from TRBV27 and TRBJ1-5; TRBD1 matches at 8 bases. After removal of 6 bases from V and 4 bases from J, the junction contained 2 bases not matched to a gene. Germline assignment: CDR1 MNHEY and CDR2 SMNVEV (reference sequence). This CDR3 is built from 13 residues. CDR3 loop: CASRGQGNQPQHF. CDR3 in DNA: TGTGCCAGCAGAGGACAGGGAAATCAGCCCCAGCATTTT.

The V and J genes are TRBV10-3 and TRBJ2-2, with TRBD1 matching over 7 bases. With 6 bases clipped from V and 3 bases from J, the junction kept 10 bases outside the gene matches. Looked up from germline, CDR1 is ENHRY and CDR2 is SYGVKD. The CDR3 totals 16 residues. DNA of the CDR3: TGTGCCATCAGCTCGGGACAGACGACTTACACCGGGGAGCTGTTTTTT. Encoded protein: CAISSGQTTYTGELFF.

In the case of this clone: The junction departs from germline at one end; a sequencing error may be responsible. The chain uses TRBV7-2 and TRBJ2-3; D possibly matches TRBD1 or TRBD2 (5 bases each). The CDR3 is 16 residues long. The germline gives CDR1 SGHTA, CDR2 FQGNSA. The CDR3 nucleotides read TGTGCCAGCAGCCGAGAGCCGGGGACCACCACAAATACGCAGTATTTT. Its protein is CASSREPGTTTNTQYF.

This chain joins TRBV19 and TRBJ1-5; D possibly corresponds to TRBD1 (6 bases). From germline, CDR1 is LNHDA and CDR2 SQIVND (reference sequence). Deletions cut 2 bases from V and 7 bases from J, with 18 bases between. The CDR3 sequence is 16 residues long. The CDR3 region is CASSIMGQTSGQPQHF. In nucleotides, the CDR3 is TGTGCCAGTAGTATAATGGGACAAACCTCGGGGCAGCCCCAGCATTTT.

The chain uses TRBV6-6 and TRBJ2-3; possibly TRBD1 or TRBD2 for D (5 bases each). With 7 bases removed from V and 7 bases from J, the gap between germline ends came to 21 bases. The CDR3 is made up of 15 amino acids. The V gene's germline CDR1 is MNHNY and CDR2 SVGAGI (reference sequence). The CDR3 spells CASIKETRGTYTQYF. The DNA of the CDR3 is TGTGCCAGCATTAAGGAGACGAGGGGAACGTATACGCAGTATTTT.

The V and J genes are TRBV15 and TRBJ2-2, with unresolved D. V was trimmed by 5 bases and J by 3 bases, leaving 16 bases between them. Germline V gene data show CDR1 as LNHNV and CDR2 as YYDKDF (reference sequence). CDR3 length: 16 residues. The CDR3 protein is CATSRYPTSDTGELFF. The CDR3 nucleotides are TGTGCCACCAGCCGTTATCCCACGTCTGACACCGGGGAGCTGTTTTTT.

The rearrangement links TRBV15 to TRBJ1-2; D perhaps matches TRBD1 (6 bases). CDR3 length: 15 amino acids. Trimming pared 3 bases from V and 4 bases from J, leaving 15 bases between. The V gene's germline CDR1 is LNHNV and CDR2 YYDKDF (reference sequence). The CDR3 reads CATSSLRVRGYGYTF. CDR3 coding DNA: TGTGCCACCAGCAGCCTCCGGGTCAGGGGCTATGGCTACACCTTC.

The V gene is TRBV19, the J gene TRBJ2-7; D gene uncertain. V dropped 3 bases and J dropped 2 bases, with 14 bases sitting between them. CDR3 length: 15 amino acids. From germline, CDR1 is LNHDA and CDR2 SQIVND (reference sequence). The CDR3 region is CASSIGLVAAYEQYF. The DNA of the CDR3 is TGTGCCAGTAGTATTGGTCTGGTGGCAGCCTACGAGCAGTACTTC.

This chain joins TRBV2 and TRBJ1-2; 10 bases line up with TRBD1. CDR1 and CDR2 (germline): SNHLY, FYNNEI. V shed 4 bases and J 3 bases; nucleotides not matched to a gene: 5. The CDR3 spans 15 residues. Written as DNA, the CDR3 is TGTGCCAGCAGTGTAGAGACAGGGGGCGACTATGGCTACACCTTC. This codes for CASSVETGGDYGYTF.

This clone was seen a single time. The V call is TRBV7-9, the J call TRBJ1-5; 7 bases align to TRBD1. Germline V gene sequence: CDR1 SEHNR, CDR2 FQNEAQ (reference sequence). Trimming took 5 bases from V and 4 from J; bases not matched to a gene: 5. The CDR3 totals 14 residues. In DNA, the CDR3 is TGTGCCAGCAGCCCCCGGGACAGAAATCAGCCCCAGCATTTT. The encoded protein is CASSPRDRNQPQHF.

There are a few counts of this clone. This chain joins TRBV5-1 and TRBJ1-1, with D maybe TRBD1 (5 bases). Germline CDR1 is SGHRS and CDR2 is YFSETQ. V was cut by 3 bases and J by 7 bases, with 10 bases left in between. This CDR3 region has 12 residues. CDR3 protein: CASSSGSYEAFF. Written as DNA, the CDR3 is TGCGCCAGCAGCTCAGGGTCTTATGAAGCTTTCTTT.

The V call is TRBV9, the J call TRBJ2-2; the D gene is possibly TRBD2 (5 bases). The V gene lost 0 bases and the J gene lost 3 bases, with 12 bases spanning the gap. In germline, CDR1 is SGDLS, CDR2 YYNGEE. The CDR3 spans 16 residues. The CDR3 DNA reads as TGTGCCAGCAGCGTAGTATCCTCCGGGGACACCGGGGAGCTGTTTTTT. Amino acids: CASSVVSSGDTGELFF.

This chain uses TRBV10-1 with TRBJ1-1; perhaps TRBD1 as D (5 bases). The CDR3 runs to 15 residues. Germline V gene lookup returns CDR1 WNHNN and CDR2 SYGVQD (reference sequence). V shed 1 base and J shed 5 bases, with 14 bases lying between them. CDR3 loop: CASSELAGKRTEAFF. CDR3 bases: TGCGCCAGCAGTGAGTTGGCAGGGAAGAGAACTGAAGCTTTCTTT.

This sequence joins TRBV18 and TRBJ1-1; D possibly corresponds to TRBD1 (5 bases). V was cut by 3 bases and J by 4 bases, with 15 bases left in between. The CDR3 sequence is 15 residues long. Germline CDR1 is KGHSH and CDR2 is LQKENI. CDR3 sequence reads: CASSPDLLGGTEAFF. The CDR3 region has the DNA TGTGCCAGCTCACCCGATCTATTGGGGGGCACTGAAGCTTTCTTT.

J is TRBJ2-7 and V is TRBV21-1; the table's D call, TRBD1, was not checked against the DNA. TRBV21-1 is termed a pseudogene. This CDR3 has 13 amino acids. The CDR3 bases are TGTGCCAGCCTAAAAACAGGGGTCCACGAGCAGTACTTC. Translated, it gives CASLKTGVHEQYF.

This chain connects TRBV7-6 to TRBJ2-7; D remains unclear. V was pared by 2 bases and J by 3 bases, with 11 bases between. The CDR3 has 14 residues. Germline values: CDR1 SGHVS, CDR2 FNYEAQ. CDR3 protein: CASSLKRASYEQYF. The CDR3 DNA follows: TGTGCCAGCAGCTTAAAACGAGCCAGCTACGAGCAGTACTTC.

This chain links TRBV7-8 with TRBJ1-3, with D possibly TRBD1 on 5 matching bases. V dropped 5 bases and J dropped 1 base, with 21 bases sitting between them. Germline V lookup: CDR1 SGHVS, CDR2 FQNEAQ. The CDR3 runs to 18 residues. CDR3 in DNA: TGTGCCAGCAGCCGAAGAGGGGCGCCCCAGAGGTCTGGAAACACCATATATTTT. This translates into CASSRRGAPQRSGNTIYF.

The J gene is TRBJ2-1, the V gene TRBV6-5; D gene uncertain. V shed 0 bases and J shed 4 bases, with 7 bases lying between them. The length of the CDR3 is 14 residues. Germline V gene data show CDR1 as MNHEY and CDR2 as SVGAGI. Here the CDR3 DNA reads TGTGCCAGCAGTTACTCCGGGCATTACAATGAGCAGTTCTTC. It yields the protein CASSYSGHYNEQFF.

The V call is TRBV30, the J call TRBJ2-2, with a tentative D call TRBD1 (6 bases). Germline V CDR1 and CDR2: GTSNPN, SVGIG (reference sequence). The length of the CDR3 is 16 residues. V gave up 2 bases and J gave up 4 bases, with 17 bases separating them. Here the CDR3 DNA reads TGTGCCTGGAGTTCGCTCAGGGGTGGTGGCACCGGGGAGCTGTTTTTT. Residues: CAWSSLRGGGTGELFF.